This T cell receptor (beta chain) was identified in a study of OX40 agonist ivuxolimab in advanced cancers. Germline CDR1 reads MNHNY; CDR2 reads SVGAGI (reference sequence). CDR3 length: 15 residues. The V and J ends lost 5 bases and 4 bases respectively, with 15 bases between them. The repertoire was sequenced with immunoSEQ multiplex PCR; TCRdb's copy has only in-frame clones and lacks some. The table lists about 70,000 clones, 86% of them singletons. The table lists this clone with a count of one. The receptor comes from an adult with an advanced solid tumor such as melanoma, head and neck, liver or kidney cancer. The source was CD4+ or CD8+ T cells sorted from blood, collected in a trial of the OX40 agonist ivuxolimab. This chain links TRBV6-6 with TRBJ2-1; a possible D gene is TRBD1 (5 bases). The CDR3 reads CASSKGLRLYNEQFF. The CDR3 region has the DNA TGTGCCAGCAGTAAGGGGCTGAGGCTTTACAATGAGCAGTTCTTC.